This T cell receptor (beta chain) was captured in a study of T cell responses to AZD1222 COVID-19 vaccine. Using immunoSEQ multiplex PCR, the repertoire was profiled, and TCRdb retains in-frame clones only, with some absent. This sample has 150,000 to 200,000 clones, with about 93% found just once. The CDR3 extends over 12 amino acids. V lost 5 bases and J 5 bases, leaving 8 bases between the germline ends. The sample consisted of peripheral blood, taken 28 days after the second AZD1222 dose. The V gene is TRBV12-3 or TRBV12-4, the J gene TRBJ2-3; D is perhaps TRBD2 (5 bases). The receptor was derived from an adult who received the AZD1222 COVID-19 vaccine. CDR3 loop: CASSPRGDTQYF. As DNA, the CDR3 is TGTGCCAGCAGTCCCCGGGGAGATACGCAGTATTTT.